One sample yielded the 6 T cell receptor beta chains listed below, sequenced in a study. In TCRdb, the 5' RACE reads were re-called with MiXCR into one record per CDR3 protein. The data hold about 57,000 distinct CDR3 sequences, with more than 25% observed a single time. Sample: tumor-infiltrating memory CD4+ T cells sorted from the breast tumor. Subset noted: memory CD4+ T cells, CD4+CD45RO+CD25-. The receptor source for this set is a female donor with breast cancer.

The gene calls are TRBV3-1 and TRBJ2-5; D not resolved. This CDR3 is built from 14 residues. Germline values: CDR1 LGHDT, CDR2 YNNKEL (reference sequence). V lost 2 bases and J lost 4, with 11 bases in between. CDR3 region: CASSQWEGRETQYF. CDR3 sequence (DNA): TGTGCCAGCAGCCAATGGGAAGGGCGAGAGACCCAGTACTTC.

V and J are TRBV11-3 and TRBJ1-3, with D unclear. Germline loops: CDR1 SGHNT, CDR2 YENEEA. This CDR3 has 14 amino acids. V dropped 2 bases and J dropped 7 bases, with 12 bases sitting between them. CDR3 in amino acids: CASSLTAAANTIYF. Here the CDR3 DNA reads TGTGCCAGCAGCTTAACCGCCGCTGCCAACACCATATATTTT.

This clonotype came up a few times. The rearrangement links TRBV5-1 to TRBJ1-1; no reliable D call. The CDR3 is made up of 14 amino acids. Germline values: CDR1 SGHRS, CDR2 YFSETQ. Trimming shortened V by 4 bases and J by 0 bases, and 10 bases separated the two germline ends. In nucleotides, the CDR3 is TGCGCCAGCAGCCTCGAGAACATGAACACTGAAGCTTTCTTT. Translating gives CASSLENMNTEAFF. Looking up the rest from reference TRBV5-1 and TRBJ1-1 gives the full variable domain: KAGVTQTPRYLIKTRGQQVTLSCSPISGHRSVSWYQQTPGQGLQFLFEYFSETQRNKGNFPGRFSGRQFSNSRSEMNVSTLELGDSALYLCASSLENMNTEAFFGQGTRLTVV.

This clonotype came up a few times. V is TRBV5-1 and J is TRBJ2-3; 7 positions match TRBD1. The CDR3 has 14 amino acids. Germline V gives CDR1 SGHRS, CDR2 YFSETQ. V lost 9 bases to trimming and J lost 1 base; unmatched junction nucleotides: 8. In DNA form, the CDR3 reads TGCGCCACTCAATCGGGACAGCGCACAGATACGCAGTATTTT. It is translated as CATQSGQRTDTQYF.

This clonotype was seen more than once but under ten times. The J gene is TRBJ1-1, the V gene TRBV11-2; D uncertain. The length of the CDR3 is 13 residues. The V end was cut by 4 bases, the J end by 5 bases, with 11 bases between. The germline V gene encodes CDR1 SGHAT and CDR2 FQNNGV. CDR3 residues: CASSSGVGTEAFF. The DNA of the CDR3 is TGTGCCAGCAGCTCCGGGGTCGGAACTGAAGCTTTCTTT.

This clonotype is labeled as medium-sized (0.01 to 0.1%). The CDR3 loop is CASSPTTEGLVAEQYF. As DNA, the CDR3 is TGTGCCAGCAGCCCCACCACGGAGGGACTAGTTGCCGAGCAGTACTTC. This chain uses TRBV4-2 with TRBJ2-7; 8 positions agree with TRBD2. This CDR3 is 16 amino acids long. Looked up from germline, CDR1 is LGHNA and CDR2 is YNFKEQ. V gave up 4 bases and J gave up 6 bases; unmatched junction bases: 14.